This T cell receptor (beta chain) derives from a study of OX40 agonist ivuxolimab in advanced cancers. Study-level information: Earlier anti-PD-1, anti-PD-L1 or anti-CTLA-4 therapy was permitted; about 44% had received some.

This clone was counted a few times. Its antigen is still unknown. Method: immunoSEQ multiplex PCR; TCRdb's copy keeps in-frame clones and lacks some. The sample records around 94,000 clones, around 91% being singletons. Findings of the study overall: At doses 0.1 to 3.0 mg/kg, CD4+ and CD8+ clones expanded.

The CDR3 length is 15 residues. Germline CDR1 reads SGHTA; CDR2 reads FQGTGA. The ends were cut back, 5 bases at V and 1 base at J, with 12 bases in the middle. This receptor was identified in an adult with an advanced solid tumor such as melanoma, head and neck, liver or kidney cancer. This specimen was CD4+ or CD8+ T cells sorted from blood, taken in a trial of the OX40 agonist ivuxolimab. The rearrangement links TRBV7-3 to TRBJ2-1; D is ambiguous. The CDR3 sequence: CASSPAPGSYNEQFF. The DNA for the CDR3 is TGTGCCAGCAGCCCAGCACCGGGTTCCTACAATGAGCAGTTCTTC.